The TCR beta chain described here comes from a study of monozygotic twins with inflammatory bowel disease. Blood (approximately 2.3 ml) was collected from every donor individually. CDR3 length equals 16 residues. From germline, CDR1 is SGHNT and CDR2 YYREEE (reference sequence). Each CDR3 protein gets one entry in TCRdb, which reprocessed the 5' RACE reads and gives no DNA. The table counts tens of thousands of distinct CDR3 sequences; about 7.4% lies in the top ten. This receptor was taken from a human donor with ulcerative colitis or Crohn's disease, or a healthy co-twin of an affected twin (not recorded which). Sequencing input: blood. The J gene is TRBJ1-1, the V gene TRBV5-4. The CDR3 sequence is CASSYGQTIMNTEAFF.